The rows below give T cell receptor beta chains drawn from one sample of a study of blood T cell repertoires in COVID-19. The table came from immunoSEQ multiplex PCR; TCRdb's copy has only in-frame clones and leaves some out. Of tens of thousands of clones detected, roughly 90% appear once; the ten largest clones hold about 3.8%. Sequencing was done on a sample of peripheral blood. These receptor sequences come from a human donor in a cohort sampled during active COVID-19. The CDR3 runs from the conserved cysteine through the conserved F or W. Each record gives: clone size, D gene, J gene, V gene, CDR3 protein, CDR3 DNA. The D gene is left open where the match is weak. Expanded clones get a size class; other rows say once, few or many, or leave the size out.

once - TRBJ2-7 TRBV7-2 CASSSAFGATQKQYF TGTGCCAGCAGCTCAGCCTTTGGAGCGACCCAGAAACAGTACTTC
- TRBD1 TRBJ1-2 TRBV6-4 CARMDRAYTF TGTGCCAGAATGGACAGGGCATACACCTTC
- - TRBJ2-4 TRBV21-1 CASSRRRRQGAQHIQYF TGTGCCAGCAGCCGTAGACGCCGGCAGGGGGCGCAGCACATTCAGTACTTC
few TRBD2 TRBJ2-2 TRBV27 CASSLPPTSGRAGGELFF TGTGCCAGCAGTTTACCCCCTACTAGCGGGAGGGCCGGCGGGGAGCTGTTTTTT
- - TRBJ1-1 TRBV28 CASPPHGGVNTEAFF TGTGCCAGCCCCCCTCACGGGGGGGTGAACACTGAAGCTTTCTTT
- TRBD2 TRBJ2-3 TRBV6-6 CASGLGTSGTVTDTQYF TGTGCCAGCGGTCTCGGGACTAGCGGGACTGTCACAGATACGCAGTATTTT
- TRBD1 TRBJ1-2 TRBV7-2 CASSSTGGGSLVGYTF TGTGCCAGCAGCTCTACAGGGGGCGGCTCTCTCGTTGGCTACACCTTC
- - TRBJ1-3 TRBV5-4 CASSPGVNSGNTIYF TGTGCCAGCAGCCCAGGGGTCAACTCTGGAAACACCATATATTTT
- TRBD1 TRBJ1-1 TRBV7-9 CASSLVPDRTSEAFF TGTGCCAGCAGCTTAGTCCCGGACAGGACCTCTGAAGCTTTCTTT
- - TRBJ1-1 TRBV4-3 CASSQDVARQLNTEAFF TGCGCCAGCAGCCAAGATGTTGCGAGGCAGTTGAACACTGAAGCTTTCTTT
once - TRBJ2-7 TRBV19 CASRWGATGSYEQYF TGTGCCAGTAGATGGGGAGCAACAGGGTCCTACGAGCAGTACTTC
- TRBD2 TRBJ2-7 TRBV9 CASSPSPQVAGPIYEQYF TGTGCCAGCAGCCCTAGCCCGCAGGTAGCGGGGCCCATCTACGAGCAGTACTTC
once TRBD1 TRBJ1-5 TRBV28 CASSLHGTGNQPQHF TGTGCCAGCAGTTTACATGGGACAGGTAATCAGCCCCAGCATTTT
once - TRBJ1-5 TRBV6-5 CASSYFGGQPQHF TGTGCCAGCAGTTACTTCGGAGGGCAGCCCCAGCATTTT
- - TRBJ1-6 TRBV6-5 CASRHPRGIESPLHF TGTGCCAGCAGGCATCCTAGGGGTATTGAATCACCCCTCCACTTT
- TRBD2 TRBJ2-1 TRBV28 CASSLTSGRVDEQFF TGTGCCAGCAGTTTAACTAGCGGGAGGGTGGATGAGCAGTTCTTC
few TRBD2 TRBJ2-3 TRBV4-2 CASSREPGLAGEGTDTQYF TGTGCCAGCAGCCGAGAGCCGGGACTAGCGGGAGAGGGCACAGATACGCAGTATTTT
- TRBD2 TRBJ2-3 TRBV27 CASTMAGGADTQYF TGTGCCAGCACCATGGCCGGGGGGGCAGATACGCAGTATTTT
- TRBD1 TRBJ1-1 TRBV10-2 CASSPGQVNTEAFF TGCGCCAGCAGCCCGGGACAGGTTAACACTGAAGCTTTCTTT
- - TRBJ2-3 TRBV5-1 CASSLGAARTDTQYF TGCGCCAGCAGCTTGGGGGCAGCTCGCACAGATACGCAGTATTTT
- TRBD1 TRBJ1-5 TRBV12-3/TRBV12-4 CASTDRGQPQHF TGTGCCAGCACTGACAGGGGCCAGCCCCAGCATTTT
- - TRBJ2-7 TRBV6-5 CASSFPYGEQYF TGTGCCAGCAGTTTCCCCTACGGCGAGCAGTACTTC
- TRBD1 TRBJ2-7 TRBV29-1 CSVRRDRVRGEQYF TGCAGCGTTCGACGGGACAGGGTGCGGGGCGAGCAGTACTTC
- TRBD1 TRBJ2-5 TRBV7-9 CASSLERAGGRQTQYF TGTGCCAGCAGCTTAGAAAGGGCAGGGGGCAGGCAGACCCAGTACTTC